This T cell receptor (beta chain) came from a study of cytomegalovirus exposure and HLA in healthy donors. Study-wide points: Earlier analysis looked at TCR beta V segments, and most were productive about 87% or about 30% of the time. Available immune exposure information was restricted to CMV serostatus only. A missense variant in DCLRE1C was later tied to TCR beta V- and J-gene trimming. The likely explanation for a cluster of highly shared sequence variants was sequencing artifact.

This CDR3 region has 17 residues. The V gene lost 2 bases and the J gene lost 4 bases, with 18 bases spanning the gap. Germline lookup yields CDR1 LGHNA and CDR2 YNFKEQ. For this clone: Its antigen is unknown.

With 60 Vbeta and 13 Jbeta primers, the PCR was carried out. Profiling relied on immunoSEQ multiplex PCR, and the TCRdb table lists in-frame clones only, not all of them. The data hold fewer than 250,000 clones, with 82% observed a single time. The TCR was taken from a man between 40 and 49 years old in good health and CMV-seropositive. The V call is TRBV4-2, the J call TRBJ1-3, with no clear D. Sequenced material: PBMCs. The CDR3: CASSQSSLGLAGNTIYF. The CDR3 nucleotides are TGTGCCAGCAGCCAATCTTCTCTCGGACTAGCCGGAAACACCATATATTTT.